What follows are 7 T cell receptor beta chains derived from one specimen sequenced in a study of blood T cell repertoires in COVID-19. Repertoires were generated with immunoSEQ multiplex PCR, while TCRdb's copy carries only in-frame clones and drops some. The repertoire has about 290,000 clones, about 90% of them found once; the top ten carry roughly 11%. Sequencing input: peripheral blood. These receptors were obtained from a woman aged 30 to 39 with COVID-19, enrolled during active disease.

The sample holds one count of this clone. The CDR3 DNA follows: TGTGCCAGCAGTGAAGCGCAGGGACAGGGAAAAAACACTGAAGCTTTCTTT. Translating gives CASSEAQGQGKNTEAFF. The rearrangement links TRBV6-1 to TRBJ1-1; 9 bases fit TRBD1. CDR3 length: 17 residues. The germline V gene has CDR1 MNHNS and CDR2 SASEGT. Trimming at V came to 0 bases and at J to 2 bases, leaving 7 bases not matched to a gene.

V and J are TRBV19 and TRBJ2-3, with 10 bases lining up with TRBD2. The CDR3 totals 15 residues. The V and J ends lost 3 bases and 5 bases, in that order; junction bases with no gene match: 5. The germline V gene has CDR1 LNHDA and CDR2 SQIVND (reference sequence). The CDR3 region has the DNA TGTGCCAGTAGTATTACTAGCGGGGTACGAGATACGCAGTATTTT. Translating it yields CASSITSGVRDTQYF. Complete variable domain (other parts from reference TRBV19 and TRBJ2-3): DGGITQSPKYLFRKEGQNVTLSCEQNLNHDAMYWYRQDPGQGLRLIYYSQIVNDFQKGDIAEGYSVSREKKESFPLTVTSAQKNPTAFYLCASSITSGVRDTQYFGPGTRLTVL.

The chain carries TRBV7-6 and TRBJ1-6; TRBD1 matches at 7 bases. This CDR3 has 15 amino acids. In germline, CDR1 is SGHVS, CDR2 FNYEAQ. With V trimmed by 1 base and J by 10 bases, 7 bases remained unmatched. The CDR3 spells CASSLEMVGGSPLHF. CDR3 bases: TGTGCCAGCAGCTTAGAGATGGTAGGGGGCTCACCCCTCCACTTT.

The V call is TRBV5-4, the J call TRBJ2-3; D remains unclear. The length of the CDR3 is 13 residues. The V and J ends lost 3 bases and 4 bases respectively, with 9 bases between them. Germline V gene data show CDR1 as SGHNT and CDR2 as YYREEE (reference sequence). For the CDR3, the DNA is TGTGCCAGCAGCTCGAGAGGAGCAGATACGCAGTATTTT. This encodes CASSSRGADTQYF.

V usage is TRBV7-8 and J usage is TRBJ2-5; the match to TRBD2 covers 12 bases. The germline V gene encodes CDR1 SGHVS and CDR2 FQNEAQ. This CDR3 contains 15 residues. J was trimmed by 2 bases and V by 8 bases; bases with no gene match: 6. CDR3 coding DNA: TGTGCCAGCTCTGCTAGCGGGGGGGTACAAGAGACCCAGTACTTC. Its protein product is CASSASGGVQETQYF.

The rearrangement uses TRBV7-2 and TRBJ2-2; D remains unclear. Trimming took 6 bases from V and 4 from J, leaving 18 bases between them. Germline V lookup: CDR1 SGHTA, CDR2 FQGNSA. This CDR3 contains 16 residues. The CDR3 DNA reads TGTGCCAGCAGTGCCCACGCCGAGCGAGGCACCGGGGAGCTGTTTTTT. Translating gives CASSAHAERGTGELFF.

This clone appeared a few times. The gene calls are TRBV2 and TRBJ1-2, with TRBD1 as a possible D gene (5 bases). Germline V gene sequence: CDR1 SNHLY, CDR2 FYNNEI. The CDR3 runs to 17 residues. Between the trimmed V and J ends, which lost 6 bases and 8 bases, there was a span of 28 bases. CDR3 sequence: CASRLSTGPEGRRGYTF. In DNA, the CDR3 is TGTGCCAGCAGACTCTCAACAGGACCGGAGGGCCGGCGGGGCTACACCTTC.